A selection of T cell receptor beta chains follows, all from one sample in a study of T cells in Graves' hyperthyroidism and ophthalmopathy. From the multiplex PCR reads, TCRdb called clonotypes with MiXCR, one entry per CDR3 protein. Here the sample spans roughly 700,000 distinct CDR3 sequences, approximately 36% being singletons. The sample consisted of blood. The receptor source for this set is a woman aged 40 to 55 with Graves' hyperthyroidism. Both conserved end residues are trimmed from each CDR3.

CDR3: ASSFTRGPEKLF; J: TRBJ1-4; V: TRBV19
CDR3: SARIAGRSYGYT; J: TRBJ1-2; V: TRBV20-1
CDR3: AISGGGSPPQH; J: TRBJ1-5; V: TRBV10-3
CDR3: ATSETGTGEVEQF; J: NA; V: TRBV24-1
CDR3: ASNRDRGGITGELF; J: TRBJ2-2; V: TRBV10-3
CDR3: SARGASGREF; J: TRBJ2-7; V: TRBV20-1
CDR3: ASSRLVDTEAF; J: TRBJ1-1; V: TRBV10-2
CDR3: ASSVRQDVEKLF; J: TRBJ1-4; V: TRBV6-5
CDR3: ASSLDPGGREKLF; J: TRBJ1-4; V: TRBV5-5
CDR3: ASRPNAENTEAF; J: TRBJ1-1; V: TRBV10-2
CDR3: ASSFGTGGEQY; J: TRBJ2-7; V: TRBV7-6
CDR3: ASSLDRVRETQY; J: TRBJ2-5; V: TRBV5-1
CDR3: ASSPSDRRYGYT; J: TRBJ1-2; V: TRBV6-2/TRBV6-3
CDR3: ASSSGRADLGSNQPQH; J: TRBJ1-5; V: TRBV19
CDR3: ASSGAPAASGGAMETQY; J: TRBJ2-5; V: TRBV7-2
CDR3: ASSYSIYGGVGTTETQY; J: TRBJ2-5; V: TRBV10-3
CDR3: ASRQGVLLSGNTIY; J: TRBJ1-3; V: TRBV6-7
CDR3: ASSIRGSDGQLNTEAF; J: TRBJ1-1; V: TRBV19
CDR3: ASSFSRFSGNTIY; J: TRBJ1-3; V: TRBV2
CDR3: ASSYSQETQY; J: TRBJ2-5; V: TRBV6-5
CDR3: ASSLSLDGTGELF; J: TRBJ2-2; V: TRBV5-1
CDR3: ASSVNSNTDTQY; J: TRBJ2-3; V: TRBV9
CDR3: ASSQDSRQGHQPQH; J: TRBJ1-5; V: TRBV4-3
CDR3: ASAGVFWADQPQH; J: TRBJ1-5; V: TRBV6-5
CDR3: SVVRGMGGYT; J: TRBJ1-2; V: TRBV29-1
CDR3: ASSAGKETEAF; J: TRBJ1-1; V: TRBV25-1
CDR3: ASSLSYTDTQY; J: TRBJ2-3; V: TRBV7-8
CDR3: ASSYSIGRYEQY; J: TRBJ2-7; V: TRBV6-5
CDR3: ASSPGGFSQH; J: TRBJ1-5; V: TRBV6-5
CDR3: ASSSSGPTYEQY; J: TRBJ2-7; V: TRBV28
CDR3: ASSPTENEQY; J: TRBJ2-7; V: TRBV12-3/TRBV12-4
CDR3: ASSYSGAGYT; J: TRBJ1-2; V: TRBV6-2/TRBV6-3
CDR3: ASSKDVLAGGVGELF; J: TRBJ2-2; V: TRBV12-3/TRBV12-4
CDR3: ASSLDIGGNYGYT; J: TRBJ1-2; V: TRBV7-2
CDR3: SVARGETQY; J: TRBJ2-5; V: TRBV29-1
CDR3: ASSHEGSNQPQH; J: TRBJ1-5; V: TRBV2
CDR3: ASSLTSYRNGEEIQY; J: TRBJ2-5; V: TRBV7-8
CDR3: SVEGGTGGKVAGNTIY; J: TRBJ1-3; V: TRBV29-1
CDR3: ASSWVQISTDTQY; J: TRBJ2-3; V: TRBV5-1
CDR3: ASSKGESYEQY; J: TRBJ2-7; V: TRBV10-2